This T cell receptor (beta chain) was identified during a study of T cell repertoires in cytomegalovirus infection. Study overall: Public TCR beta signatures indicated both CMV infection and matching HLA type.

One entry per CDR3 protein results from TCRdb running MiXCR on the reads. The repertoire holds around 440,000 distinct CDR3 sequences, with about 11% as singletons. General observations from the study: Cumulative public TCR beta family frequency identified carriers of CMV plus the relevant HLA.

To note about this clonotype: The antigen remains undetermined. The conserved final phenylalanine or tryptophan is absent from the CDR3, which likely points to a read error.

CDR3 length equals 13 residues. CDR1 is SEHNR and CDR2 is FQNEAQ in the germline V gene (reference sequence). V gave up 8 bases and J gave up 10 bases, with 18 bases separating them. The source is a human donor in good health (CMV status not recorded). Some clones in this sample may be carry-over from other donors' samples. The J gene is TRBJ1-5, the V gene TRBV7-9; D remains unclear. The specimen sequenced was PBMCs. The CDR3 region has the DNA TGTGCCAGCGGGATGCAGGTCAATCGACCCCAGCATATT. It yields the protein CASGMQVNRPQHI.